This T cell receptor (beta chain) was documented in a study of blood T cell repertoires in COVID-19. The overall study: PBMCs, B-cell-depleted T cells, or T cells provided the cDNA or gDNA that made up the material.

The authors' processing: Counts of nucleated cells, estimated from reference gene primer amplification, were obtained. Here immunoSEQ multiplex PCR was the method, and the copy in TCRdb shows in-frame clones only, minus some. V, J and clone size reflect that table, while D and trimming were determined from the DNA. Here the sample spans 150,000 to 200,000 clones, 65% to 85% being singletons. The V and J ends lost 3 bases and 1 base respectively, with 6 bases between them. Germline V lookup: CDR1 SGHTA, CDR2 FQGNSA. This CDR3 has 13 amino acids. In assigning cohorts, the study relied on participant-reported clinical history. Before they entered the study, exposed participants had met a COVID-19 case within 2 weeks. This clone has only one observation.

The sequenced sample consisted of PBMCs or T cells enriched from blood (not recorded which). The V gene is TRBV7-2, the J gene TRBJ1-1; D possibly corresponds to TRBD1 (6 bases). The clonotype comes from a man in his 70s who had been exposed to COVID-19. Here the CDR3 reads CASSLDRNTEAFF. In DNA, the CDR3 is TGTGCCAGCAGCTTGGACAGGAACACTGAAGCTTTCTTT.